The 22 T cell receptor beta chains reported below all come from one sample, sequenced in a study of early T cells in non-severe SARS-CoV-2 infection. TCRdb recomputed calls from the 5' RACE reads with MiXCR, one row per CDR3 protein. Of tens of thousands of distinct CDR3 sequences in the sample, approximately 14% are singletons; the top ten hold about 6.1%. The sample comprised whole blood. Receptor source: an adult who was a healthcare worker with PCR-confirmed SARS-CoV-2 infection or an uninfected control (not recorded which).

This clonotype was detected a few times. The chain is built from TRBV27 and TRBJ1-6, with 7 bases matching TRBD1. Trimming cost V 2 bases and J 7 bases; bases outside gene matches: 5. This CDR3 is 15 amino acids long. CDR1 and CDR2 from the germline V gene are MNHEY and SMNVEV (reference sequence). In DNA form, the CDR3 reads TGTGCCAGCAGTTTAGGGAGCAGGGGGAATTCACCCCTCCACTTT. Protein product: CASSLGSRGNSPLHF.

This clonotype was found a few times. The V and J genes are TRBV11-2 and TRBJ2-5; D not resolved. Trimming took 5 bases from V and 4 from J, leaving 5 bases between them. Germline V lookup: CDR1 SGHAT, CDR2 FQNNGV. The length of the CDR3 is 11 residues. The CDR3 DNA is TGTGCCAGCAGCCTGTCAGAGACCCAGTACTTC. Protein product: CASSLSETQYF. The full variable domain, rest sourced from reference TRBV11-2 and TRBJ2-5, is EAGVAQSPRYKIIEKRQSVAFWCNPISGHATLYWYQQILGQGPKLLIQFQNNGVVDDSQLPKDRFSAERLKGVDSTLKIQPAKLEDSAVYLCASSLSETQYFGPGTRLLVL.

The chain links TRBV7-3 to TRBJ1-2; tentatively, D is TRBD1 (6 bases). CDR1 and CDR2 from the germline V gene are SGHTA and FQGTGA. The CDR3 is made up of 15 amino acids. With 6 bases removed from V and 0 bases from J, the gap between germline ends came to 14 bases. CDR3 protein: CASRAGTKANYGYTF. The CDR3 nucleotides read TGTGCCAGCAGGGCCGGGACAAAAGCTAACTATGGCTACACCTTC. Filled out from reference TRBV7-3 and TRBJ1-2, the complete variable domain reads GAGVSQTPSNKVTEKGKYVELRCDPISGHTALYWYRQSLGQGPEFLIYFQGTGAADDSGLPNDRFFAVRPEGSVSTLKIQRTERGDSAVYLCASRAGTKANYGYTFGSGTRLTVV.

V usage is TRBV28 and J usage is TRBJ2-2, with D perhaps TRBD1 or TRBD2 (6 bases each). Germline CDR1 reads MDHEN; CDR2 reads SYDVKM. V gave up 3 bases and J gave up 0 bases, with 11 bases separating them. The CDR3 has 16 amino acids. The CDR3 region is CASSLTGGPNTGELFF. CDR3 DNA: TGTGCCAGCAGTTTGACTGGGGGGCCGAACACCGGGGAGCTGTTTTTT.

V usage is TRBV21-1 and J usage is TRBJ2-1. TRBV21-1 is a recognized pseudogene. This CDR3 has 18 amino acids. CDR3 DNA: TGTGCCAGCAGCGGGTGGTCAGACCCGAGCCAGGACTACAATGAGCAGTTCTTC. Protein: CASSGWSDPSQDYNEQFF.

This clonotype has more than one count but fewer than ten. This chain uses TRBV5-8 with TRBJ1-1, with D maybe TRBD1 (6 bases). This CDR3 is 14 amino acids long. Germline V CDR1 and CDR2: SGHTS, YDEGEE. Trimming cost V 3 bases and J 1 base, with 10 bases left between them. This chain's CDR3 is CASSSGVKNTEAFF. In DNA form, the CDR3 reads TGTGCCAGCAGCTCAGGGGTAAAGAACACTGAAGCTTTCTTT.

This clonotype has just a few counts. The chain combines TRBV7-9 with TRBJ2-3; no reliable D call. Trimming took 1 base from V and 0 from J, leaving 8 bases between them. The CDR3 is 15 residues long. Germline CDR1 reads SEHNR; CDR2 reads FQNEAQ (reference sequence). The CDR3 region has the DNA TGTGCCAGCAGCTTAGACTCAATCAGCACAGATACGCAGTATTTT. Translation: CASSLDSISTDTQYF. The full variable domain, completed using reference TRBV7-9 and TRBJ2-3, is DTGVSQNPRHKITKRGQNVTFRCDPISEHNRLYWYRQTLGQGPEFLTYFQNEAQLEKSRLLSDRFSAERPKGSFSTLEIQRTEQGDSAMYLCASSLDSISTDTQYFGPGTRLTVL.

This clonotype came up many times. The V gene is TRBV27, the J gene TRBJ2-3; 10 nucleotides agree with TRBD2. J lost 6 bases, V lost 7 bases, and 7 bases had no gene match. The CDR3 consists of 14 residues. CDR1 MNHEY and CDR2 SMNVEV come from the germline V gene (reference sequence). The CDR3 DNA reads as TGTGCCAGCACTCAGCGGGGGGGCTTGGATACGCAGTATTTT. Protein: CASTQRGGLDTQYF.

This clonotype was seen at least ten times. The chain employs TRBV20-1 and TRBJ1-1; D remains unclear. Germline-derived CDR1 and CDR2 are DFQATT and SNEGSKA (reference sequence). The CDR3 is 14 residues long. The V and J ends lost 0 bases and 0 bases respectively, with 8 bases between them. CDR3 region: CSARELILNTEAFF. The CDR3 DNA reads TGCAGTGCTAGAGAACTGATACTGAACACTGAAGCTTTCTTT.

The rearrangement joins TRBV14 to TRBJ2-5; D not resolved. The V end was cut by 0 bases, the J end by 4 bases, with 6 bases between. The CDR3 is made up of 13 amino acids. Germline-derived CDR1 and CDR2 are SGHDN and FVKESK. The chain's CDR3 is CASSQDPRETQYF. The CDR3 DNA is TGTGCCAGCAGCCAAGATCCCCGAGAGACCCAGTACTTC.

As for this clonotype: At one of its ends the junction is not consistent with the germline gene, which may arise from a read error. The CDR3 is CAGSLADRDTGELFF. CDR3 DNA: TGTGCCGGCAGTTTAGCCGACCGGGACACCGGGGAGCTGTTTTTT. V usage is TRBV12-3 or TRBV12-4 and J usage is TRBJ2-2; D unclear. The CDR3 is made up of 15 amino acids.

The J gene is TRBJ2-5, the V gene TRBV5-5; D unclear. This CDR3 has 13 residues. Between the trimmed V and J ends, which lost 1 base and 3 bases, there was a span of 7 bases. The V gene's germline CDR1 is SGHKS and CDR2 YYEKEE (reference sequence). The CDR3 region has the DNA TGTGCCAGCAGCTTGTACTCGGAAGAGACCCAGTACTTC. This translates into CASSLYSEETQYF. The full variable domain, rest sourced from reference TRBV5-5 and TRBJ2-5, is DAGVTQSPTHLIKTRGQQVTLRCSPISGHKSVSWYQQVLGQGPQFIFQYYEKEERGRGNFPDRFSARQFPNYSSELNVNALLLGDSALYLCASSLYSEETQYFGPGTRLLVL.

This clonotype was recorded a few times. V and J are TRBV12-3 or TRBV12-4 and TRBJ1-5; 9 positions match TRBD1. V lost 3 bases to trimming and J lost 7 bases; unmatched junction nucleotides: 7. The CDR3 spans 15 residues. For the CDR3, the DNA is TGTGCCAGCAGTTTTGGCGGGACAGGGTTACAGCCCCAGCATTTT. Translating it yields CASSFGGTGLQPQHF.

The rearrangement links TRBV12-3 or TRBV12-4 to TRBJ1-1, with 10 nucleotides matching TRBD1. CDR3 length: 14 amino acids. After removal of 7 bases from V and 3 bases from J, the junction contained 5 bases not matched to a gene. CDR3 in DNA: TGTGCCAGCACCTCCGGGACAGGGGACACTGAAGCTTTCTTT. It yields the protein CASTSGTGDTEAFF.

In the case of this clonotype: A clone one base away is much larger, so this may be a read error. The chain uses TRBV19 and TRBJ2-1, with D maybe TRBD1 (6 bases). CDR3 length: 16 residues. CDR1 is LNHDA and CDR2 is SQIVND in the germline V gene (reference sequence). V was clipped by 8 bases and J by 7 bases, with 24 bases between them. This CDR3 reads CASGSKVTGSTNEQFF. As DNA, the CDR3 is TGTGCCAGTGGTTCGAAGGTGACAGGTAGTACGAATGAGCAGTTCTTC.

This clonotype has just a few counts. CDR3 loop: CAISSGTGSYNEQFF. The CDR3, as DNA: TGTGCCATCAGTTCCGGGACAGGGTCCTACAATGAGCAGTTCTTC. This chain joins TRBV10-3 and TRBJ2-1, with 9 nucleotides matching TRBD1. The CDR3 has 15 amino acids. J lost 1 base, V lost 5 bases, and 3 bases had no gene match. Germline CDR1 ENHRY, CDR2 SYGVKD.

In this sample, this clonotype turned up once. V gene TRBV5-6 combines with J gene TRBJ1-1, with a weak D call TRBD1 (5 bases). Germline values: CDR1 SGHDT, CDR2 YYEEEE. The V end lost 1 base, the J end lost 6 bases, and 16 bases lay between the germline ends. The CDR3 consists of 15 residues. CDR3 sequence (DNA): TGTGCCAGCAGCTTGACTGACAGACCCCGCGCTGAAGCTTTCTTT. Protein: CASSLTDRPRAEAFF. Supplemented by reference TRBV5-6 and TRBJ1-1, the full variable domain reads DAGVTQSPTHLIKTRGQQVTLRCSPKSGHDTVSWYQQALGQGPQFIFQYYEEEERQRGNFPDRFSGHQFPNYSSELNVNALLLGDSALYLCASSLTDRPRAEAFFGQGTRLTVV.

This clonotype has just a few counts. The chain couples TRBV7-9 to TRBJ1-3; perhaps TRBD1 as D (5 bases). Trimming cost V 5 bases and J 6 bases, with 20 bases left between them. CDR1 is SEHNR and CDR2 is FQNEAQ in the germline V gene (reference sequence). The CDR3 consists of 16 residues. CDR3 amino acids: CASSPQGQLAENTIYF. In nucleotides, the CDR3 is TGTGCCAGCAGCCCCCAGGGTCAATTAGCTGAAAACACCATATATTTT.

This clonotype has at least ten counts. This chain links TRBV10-3 with TRBJ2-7, with D perhaps TRBD1 (6 bases). Germline CDR1 and CDR2: ENHRY and SYGVKD. The CDR3 has 15 residues. V dropped 3 bases and J dropped 2 bases, with 14 bases sitting between them. The CDR3 DNA sequence: TGTGCCATCAGTGATAGGGACAAGGCCGCCTACGAGCAGTACTTC. This encodes CAISDRDKAAYEQYF.

This clonotype was picked up many times. This chain uses TRBV6-4 with TRBJ1-2; D gene uncertain. Deletions cut 6 bases from V and 5 bases from J, with 19 bases between. This CDR3 region has 15 residues. The germline V gene encodes CDR1 MRHNA and CDR2 SNTAGT. CDR3 nucleotide sequence: TGTGCCAGCAGCGCCGAGAGCCTCCCGGGGTATGGCTACACCTTC. Translation: CASSAESLPGYGYTF.

The gene calls are TRBV7-8 and TRBJ2-2; weak D call: TRBD2 (5 bases). This CDR3 has 13 amino acids. The V end was cut by 5 bases, the J end by 5 bases, with 9 bases between. Germline CDR1 SGHVS, CDR2 FQNEAQ. The CDR3 loop reads CASSLRGTGELFF. The CDR3 DNA follows: TGTGCCAGCAGCCTTCGGGGAACCGGGGAGCTGTTTTTT.

The sample holds many counts of this clonotype. The chain has TRBV18 and TRBJ1-5; 12 nucleotides match TRBD1. The junction had 7 bases not matched to a gene; V was cut back by 6 bases and J by 1 base. Germline values: CDR1 KGHSH, CDR2 LQKENI. This CDR3 spans 17 amino acids. CDR3 region: CASSPLGQGASNQPQHF. The CDR3 nucleotides are TGTGCCAGCTCCCCCCTGGGACAGGGGGCAAGCAATCAGCCCCAGCATTTT. The full variable domain, in which reference TRBV18 and TRBJ1-5 provide the parts outside the CDR3, is NAGVMQNPRHLVRRRGQEARLRCSPMKGHSHVYWYRQLPEEGLKFMVYLQKENIIDESGMPKERFSAEFPKEGPSILRIQQVVRGDSAAYFCASSPLGQGASNQPQHFGDGTRLSIL.